This T cell receptor (beta chain) appears in the sequencing data of a study of technical replicates of blood from a few donors. Trimming pared 5 bases from V and 0 bases from J, leaving 11 bases between. Germline CDR1 and CDR2: MNHNY and SVGAGI (reference sequence). There are 16 residues in the CDR3. Clones were sequenced by immunoSEQ multiplex PCR, and TCRdb holds only the in-frame ones, with some missing. Of approximately 49,000 clones detected, 90% to 95% appear once; the ten largest clones hold around 3.9%. The chain couples TRBV6-6 to TRBJ1-6; D not resolved. The clonotype comes from a human donor in good health. Some clones in this sample may be carry-over from other donors' samples. Sample: PBMCs. The CDR3 is CASSAQQSSYNSPLHF. CDR3 nucleotide sequence: TGTGCCAGCAGTGCCCAACAGAGCTCCTATAATTCACCCCTCCACTTT.